One sample yielded the 15 T cell receptor beta chains listed below, sequenced in a study of radiation and T cells in renal cell carcinoma. Time point specified: baseline pretreatment blood. As for treatment: 15 Gy SBRT to primary tumor, nephrectomy 4 weeks later. The assay was immunoSEQ multiplex PCR, and TCRdb's table has in-frame clones only and misses some. The sample includes some 150,000 clones, around 78% seen only once; the top ten take under 30%. The sequencing here drew on blood, taken from a patient whose treatment included radiotherapy and nephrectomy. Receptors originate from a woman aged 45 to 65 with renal cell carcinoma.

This clone was seen only a few times. Mismatch with germline at one junction end may stem from a read error. The J gene is TRBJ1-1, the V gene TRBV20-1; maybe TRBD1 (5 bases). Germline V gene data show CDR1 as DFQATT and CDR2 as SNEGSKA (reference sequence). The CDR3 has 11 residues. As DNA, the CDR3 is TGCAGTGCTAGATTCGCAGGGAAGCAGGTCTTT. It specifies CSARFAGKQVF.

This clone was counted once. The rearrangement uses TRBV6-5 and TRBJ2-3; no clear D gene. Deletions cut 1 base from V and 6 bases from J, with 11 bases between. The germline gives CDR1 MNHEY, CDR2 SVGAGI. The CDR3 sequence is 14 residues long. The CDR3 loop reads CASSYLGTSDTQYF. The CDR3 DNA is TGTGCCAGCAGTTACTTGGGCACAAGCGATACGCAGTATTTT.

The chain has TRBV5-1 and TRBJ2-5; D is unclear. V was pared by 0 bases and J by 5 bases, with 14 bases between. This CDR3 region has 15 residues. Per the germline V gene, CDR1 is SGHRS and CDR2 is YFSETQ. The CDR3 loop is CASSLEGPTRETQYF. CDR3 coding DNA: TGCGCCAGCAGCTTGGAAGGGCCCACGAGGGAGACCCAGTACTTC. The variable domain in full, with the rest retrieved from reference TRBV5-1 and TRBJ2-5, is KAGVTQTPRYLIKTRGQQVTLSCSPISGHRSVSWYQQTPGQGLQFLFEYFSETQRNKGNFPGRFSGRQFSNSRSEMNVSTLELGDSALYLCASSLEGPTRETQYFGPGTRLLVL.

This clone has a single count. The CDR3 DNA is TGCAGCTGGGGACTAGCGGGGGTACCCGGGGAGCTGTTTTTT. It is translated as CSWGLAGVPGELFF. The chain carries TRBV29-1 and TRBJ2-2, with 14 bases that match TRBD2. The CDR3 has 14 amino acids. V trimming: 8 bases; J trimming: 6 bases; junction bases outside the gene matches: 5. CDR1 is SQVTM and CDR2 is ANQGSEA in the germline V gene.

J is TRBJ1-1 and V is TRBV20-1; D is ambiguous. The germline V and J ends were trimmed by 2 bases and 5 bases, with 6 bases remaining between them. CDR3 length: 11 residues. Germline CDR1 reads DFQATT; CDR2 reads SNEGSKA (reference sequence). Here the CDR3 reads CSARPSTEAFF. The CDR3 DNA is TGCAGTGCTAGACCGTCGACTGAAGCTTTCTTT.

The chain is built from TRBV4-3 and TRBJ1-1, with D unclear. CDR3 size: 15 residues. Germline lookup yields CDR1 LGHNA and CDR2 YSLEER. The ends were cut back, 2 bases at V and 1 base at J, with 11 bases in the middle. The CDR3 nucleotides are TGCGCCAGCAGCCAAAACTTCGGGTCGAACACTGAAGCTTTCTTT. The encoded protein is CASSQNFGSNTEAFF.

This clone showed up just a few times. This chain links TRBV9 with TRBJ2-6; the match to TRBD2 covers 8 bases. This CDR3 has 15 residues. J gave up 4 bases and V 3 bases, and 3 bases lay outside the gene matches. Per the germline V gene, CDR1 is SGDLS and CDR2 is YYNGEE. This chain's CDR3 is CASSEREWGANVLTF. The CDR3 nucleotides read TGTGCCAGCAGCGAGCGGGAGTGGGGGGCCAACGTCCTGACTTTC.

The rearrangement uses TRBV7-2 and TRBJ2-5, with D perhaps matching TRBD1 (5 bases). Germline-derived CDR1 and CDR2 are SGHTA and FQGNSA. This CDR3 has 15 amino acids. V gave up 5 bases and J gave up 2 bases, with 15 bases separating them. The CDR3 reads CASSLQARHQETQYF. The CDR3, as DNA: TGTGCCAGCAGCCTACAGGCGCGCCATCAAGAGACCCAGTACTTC.

This clone showed up just once. This chain links TRBV12-2 with TRBJ1-6; the table gives TRBD1 as D, unverified against the DNA. TRBV12-2 is shown as a pseudogene. The CDR3 sequence is 16 residues long. The DNA for the CDR3 is TGTGCAAGTCGCCCTAGGGGCAGGGGGTATAATTCACCCCTCCACTTT. This sequence encodes CASRPRGRGYNSPLHF.

This clone was counted many times. The chain employs TRBV2 and TRBJ1-2; D might be TRBD1 (6 bases). This CDR3 has 14 residues. Trimming removed 6 bases at V and 5 bases at J, with 16 bases between. CDR1 and CDR2 from the germline V gene are SNHLY and FYNNEI. CDR3 nucleotides: TGTGCCAGCAGGTCGGACAGTCCCTCGTATGGCTACACCTTC. It is translated as CASRSDSPSYGYTF.

The chain recombines TRBV5-1 with TRBJ2-5; the D is unclear. Per germline, CDR1 SGHRS and CDR2 YFSETQ. This CDR3 is 12 amino acids long. The V gene lost 2 bases and the J gene lost 2 bases, with 4 bases spanning the gap. The DNA for the CDR3 is TGCGCCAGCAGCTTAGTACAAGAGACCCAGTACTTC. This gives the protein CASSLVQETQYF.

This clone has only a few counts. The CDR3 loop reads CASSPRAGNTDTQYF. CDR3 bases: TGTGCCAGCAGTCCCCGGGCAGGGAACACAGATACGCAGTATTTT. The chain combines TRBV6-4 with TRBJ2-3, with a tentative D call TRBD1 (5 bases). V was clipped by 5 bases and J by 2 bases, with 14 bases between them. CDR1 is MRHNA, CDR2 SNTAGT, per germline. The CDR3 runs to 15 residues.

This chain joins TRBV10-3 and TRBJ2-3; D might be TRBD2 (7 bases). Trimming took 6 bases from V and 4 from J, leaving 17 bases between them. CDR3 size: 15 residues. The germline CDR1 and CDR2 sequences are ENHRY and SYGVKD. The DNA for the CDR3 is TGTGCCATCAGGAGGGGGGGAGGGCTGCCAGATACGCAGTATTTT. This translates into CAIRRGGGLPDTQYF.

J is TRBJ2-7 and V is TRBV16; weak D call: TRBD2 (5 bases). The germline V and J ends were trimmed by 6 bases and 2 bases, with 20 bases remaining between them. Germline V gene lookup returns CDR1 KGHSY and CDR2 FQNENV. The CDR3 extends over 16 amino acids. The CDR3 loop is CASSKVAGKAAYEQYF. As DNA, the CDR3 is TGTGCCAGCAGTAAGGTGGCGGGCAAAGCCGCCTACGAGCAGTACTTC.

This chain joins TRBV28 and TRBJ1-2; possibly TRBD1 for D (6 bases). CDR3 size: 13 residues. The V gene lost 3 bases and the J gene lost 5 bases, with 10 bases spanning the gap. Germline V gives CDR1 MDHEN, CDR2 SYDVKM. For the CDR3, the DNA is TGTGCCAGCAGTTTGAGGGGGGCTTATGGCTACACCTTC. Its translation is CASSLRGAYGYTF.